These T cell receptor beta chains were read from a single sample in a study of shared clonotypes between healthy human individuals. The data were produced by immunoSEQ multiplex PCR, yet TCRdb's version contains in-frame clones alone and is incomplete. This repertoire shows around 2,000,000 clones, 85% to 95% found once; its top ten account for approximately 1%. The sample was naive CD8+ T cells sorted from blood. All receptors derive from a man aged 18 to 29 in good health. CDR3s include the opening cysteine and the closing phenylalanine or tryptophan. D genes are given only for firm matches. The size entry is marked missing in some rows and otherwise reads once, few, many or a size class.

d_gene: .; j_gene: TRBJ2-1; v_gene: TRBV6-1; abundance: .; CDR3aa: CASSDQGSYNEQFF; CDR3nt: TGTGCCAGCAGTGATCAGGGGAGCTACAATGAGCAGTTCTTC
d_gene: .; j_gene: TRBJ1-4; v_gene: TRBV5-6; abundance: once; CDR3aa: CASSLWGVNEKLFF; CDR3nt: TGTGCCAGCAGCTTGTGGGGGGTAAATGAAAAACTGTTTTTT
d_gene: .; j_gene: TRBJ2-5; v_gene: TRBV5-8; abundance: .; CDR3aa: CASSLAGHGTAQETQYF; CDR3nt: TGTGCCAGCAGCTTGGCAGGGCACGGCACCGCTCAAGAGACCCAGTACTTC
d_gene: .; j_gene: TRBJ2-5; v_gene: TRBV30; abundance: once; CDR3aa: CAWRWDQETQYF; CDR3nt: TGTGCCTGGAGATGGGACCAAGAGACCCAGTACTTC
d_gene: TRBD1; j_gene: TRBJ2-7; v_gene: TRBV13; abundance: .; CDR3aa: CASSLSSWDRGRNEQYF; CDR3nt: TGTGCCAGCAGCTTAAGTTCTTGGGACAGGGGAAGGAACGAGCAGTACTTC
d_gene: .; j_gene: TRBJ2-7; v_gene: TRBV29-1; abundance: few; CDR3aa: CSVRSGYEQYF; CDR3nt: TGCAGCGTTAGATCGGGATACGAGCAGTACTTC
d_gene: .; j_gene: TRBJ2-7; v_gene: TRBV28; abundance: .; CDR3aa: CASSPRQQRSPEQYF; CDR3nt: TGTGCCAGCAGTCCTCGCCAACAGAGATCCCCCGAGCAGTACTTC
d_gene: .; j_gene: TRBJ2-6; v_gene: TRBV7-9; abundance: .; CDR3aa: CASSASSGYSGANVLTF; CDR3nt: TGTGCCAGCAGCGCAAGTTCGGGCTACTCTGGGGCCAACGTCCTGACTTTC
d_gene: .; j_gene: TRBJ2-5; v_gene: TRBV25-1; abundance: .; CDR3aa: CASIRWDGSRETQYF; CDR3nt: TGTGCCAGCATTAGATGGGACGGCTCTCGAGAGACCCAGTACTTC
d_gene: .; j_gene: TRBJ2-2; v_gene: TRBV2; abundance: .; CDR3aa: CASSLGGEAGELFF; CDR3nt: TGTGCCAGCAGCCTCGGGGGCGAGGCCGGGGAGCTGTTTTTT
d_gene: TRBD2; j_gene: TRBJ2-7; v_gene: TRBV4-1; abundance: .; CDR3aa: CASSQAAGASEQYF; CDR3nt: TGCGCCAGCAGCCAAGCAGCGGGAGCGAGCGAGCAGTACTTC
d_gene: .; j_gene: TRBJ2-5; v_gene: TRBV2; abundance: .; CDR3aa: CASSETTNKETQYF; CDR3nt: TGTGCCAGCAGTGAAACGACAAATAAAGAGACCCAGTACTTC
d_gene: .; j_gene: TRBJ2-1; v_gene: TRBV6-5; abundance: .; CDR3aa: CASSTGAEQFF; CDR3nt: TGTGCCAGCAGCACCGGGGCTGAGCAGTTCTTC
d_gene: .; j_gene: TRBJ2-1; v_gene: TRBV11-3; abundance: .; CDR3aa: CASSYARGGESEQFF; CDR3nt: TGTGCCAGCAGCTACGCTAGGGGGGGTGAAAGTGAGCAGTTCTTC
d_gene: TRBD1; j_gene: TRBJ2-7; v_gene: TRBV6-5; abundance: .; CDR3aa: CASSYAAGGGYEQYF; CDR3nt: TGTGCCAGCAGTTACGCGGCAGGGGGCGGATACGAGCAGTACTTC
d_gene: TRBD1; j_gene: TRBJ1-2; v_gene: TRBV7-2; abundance: .; CDR3aa: CASSSKAGGGTYGYTF; CDR3nt: TGTGCCAGCAGCTCAAAGGCAGGGGGCGGGACCTATGGCTACACCTTC
d_gene: TRBD2; j_gene: TRBJ2-3; v_gene: TRBV30; abundance: .; CDR3aa: CAWSVGLAGGTDTQYF; CDR3nt: TGTGCCTGGAGTGTAGGTCTAGCGGGGGGGACAGATACGCAGTATTTT
d_gene: .; j_gene: TRBJ2-1; v_gene: TRBV7-9; abundance: .; CDR3aa: CASSLPSETYNEQFF; CDR3nt: TGTGCCAGCAGCTTACCTAGCGAGACCTACAATGAGCAGTTCTTC
d_gene: .; j_gene: TRBJ1-3; v_gene: TRBV7-3; abundance: .; CDR3aa: CASSLTGSGNTIYF; CDR3nt: TGTGCCAGCAGCTTAACCGGGTCTGGAAACACCATATATTTT
d_gene: TRBD2; j_gene: TRBJ2-7; v_gene: TRBV27; abundance: .; CDR3aa: CASSLFPTSGTYEQYF; CDR3nt: TGTGCCAGCAGTTTATTCCCGACTAGCGGTACCTACGAGCAGTACTTC
d_gene: TRBD2; j_gene: TRBJ2-1; v_gene: TRBV13; abundance: .; CDR3aa: CASSLEGLVFDEQFF; CDR3nt: TGTGCCAGCAGCTTAGAGGGACTAGTTTTTGATGAGCAGTTCTTC
d_gene: TRBD2; j_gene: TRBJ2-1; v_gene: TRBV27; abundance: .; CDR3aa: CASSFNPLGLAGGPTGDEQFF; CDR3nt: TGTGCCAGCAGTTTCAACCCCTTGGGACTAGCGGGAGGGCCTACGGGCGATGAGCAGTTCTTC
d_gene: .; j_gene: TRBJ2-5; v_gene: TRBV7-8; abundance: .; CDR3aa: CASSTFLQGIMHETQYF; CDR3nt: TGTGCCAGCAGCACATTCCTACAGGGTATTATGCATGAGACCCAGTACTTC
d_gene: .; j_gene: TRBJ2-5; v_gene: TRBV4-1; abundance: .; CDR3aa: CASSQVTGQETQYF; CDR3nt: TGCGCCAGCAGCCAAGTGACAGGTCAAGAGACCCAGTACTTC
d_gene: .; j_gene: TRBJ2-3; v_gene: TRBV6-5; abundance: .; CDR3aa: CASSYSSRFGEDTQYF; CDR3nt: TGTGCCAGCAGTTACTCGAGTAGGTTCGGAGAAGATACGCAGTATTTT
d_gene: .; j_gene: TRBJ1-5; v_gene: TRBV19; abundance: .; CDR3aa: CASSTGDYSNQPQHF; CDR3nt: TGTGCCAGTAGTACAGGGGACTATAGCAATCAGCCCCAGCATTTT
d_gene: TRBD2; j_gene: TRBJ2-7; v_gene: TRBV19; abundance: .; CDR3aa: CASRAGGSEQYF; CDR3nt: TGTGCCAGTAGAGCGGGAGGGAGCGAGCAGTACTTC
d_gene: .; j_gene: TRBJ2-7; v_gene: TRBV7-6; abundance: .; CDR3aa: CASSPRGPNEQYF; CDR3nt: TGTGCCAGCAGCCCCAGGGGACCCAACGAGCAGTACTTC
d_gene: TRBD2; j_gene: TRBJ2-5; v_gene: TRBV4-1; abundance: .; CDR3aa: CASSQDPTSGAQETQYF; CDR3nt: TGCGCCAGCAGCCAAGATCCGACTAGCGGGGCGCAAGAGACCCAGTACTTC
d_gene: .; j_gene: TRBJ2-2; v_gene: TRBV5-6; abundance: .; CDR3aa: CASSFVWQYTGELFF; CDR3nt: TGTGCCAGCAGCTTTGTCTGGCAATACACCGGGGAGCTGTTTTTT
d_gene: TRBD1; j_gene: TRBJ2-7; v_gene: TRBV5-1; abundance: .; CDR3aa: CASSPEGQLPLDEQYF; CDR3nt: TGCGCCAGCAGCCCAGAGGGACAGCTTCCTCTGGACGAGCAGTACTTC
d_gene: TRBD2; j_gene: TRBJ2-7; v_gene: TRBV4-3; abundance: .; CDR3aa: CASSQDGPSGGSSYEQYF; CDR3nt: TGCGCCAGCAGCCAAGATGGGCCTAGCGGAGGGAGCTCCTACGAGCAGTACTTC
d_gene: .; j_gene: TRBJ1-5; v_gene: TRBV6-1; abundance: .; CDR3aa: CASRKGVGGEKPQHF; CDR3nt: TGTGCCAGCAGGAAGGGGGTAGGGGGGGAAAAGCCCCAGCATTTT
d_gene: TRBD1; j_gene: TRBJ2-7; v_gene: TRBV6-5; abundance: .; CDR3aa: CASRTLGQGAYEQYF; CDR3nt: TGTGCCAGCAGGACTTTGGGACAGGGGGCGTACGAGCAGTACTTC
d_gene: .; j_gene: TRBJ2-3; v_gene: TRBV9; abundance: .; CDR3aa: CASSASGAVDTQYF; CDR3nt: TGTGCCAGCAGCGCCTCGGGGGCGGTGGATACGCAGTATTTT
d_gene: TRBD1; j_gene: TRBJ2-7; v_gene: TRBV10-3; abundance: .; CDR3aa: CAISESAGGSYEQYF; CDR3nt: TGTGCCATCAGTGAGTCCGCAGGGGGCAGCTACGAGCAGTACTTC
d_gene: TRBD1; j_gene: TRBJ2-7; v_gene: TRBV14; abundance: .; CDR3aa: CASSYRDRDSYEQYF; CDR3nt: TGTGCCAGCAGCTACCGGGACAGGGATTCCTACGAGCAGTACTTC
d_gene: .; j_gene: TRBJ1-5; v_gene: TRBV27; abundance: .; CDR3aa: CASSLTVSPDQPQHF; CDR3nt: TGTGCCAGCAGCCTGACAGTCTCCCCAGATCAGCCCCAGCATTTT
d_gene: .; j_gene: TRBJ1-4; v_gene: TRBV4-2; abundance: .; CDR3aa: CASSPSPDRKNEKLFF; CDR3nt: TGTGCCAGCAGCCCTTCCCCCGACAGGAAAAATGAAAAACTGTTTTTT
d_gene: .; j_gene: TRBJ2-5; v_gene: TRBV13; abundance: .; CDR3aa: CASSLRSRETQYF; CDR3nt: TGTGCCAGCAGCCTAAGAAGCCGGGAGACCCAGTACTTC
d_gene: .; j_gene: TRBJ2-3; v_gene: TRBV19; abundance: .; CDR3aa: CASSKGAATWDTQYF; CDR3nt: TGTGCCAGTAGTAAGGGAGCGGCAACTTGGGATACGCAGTATTTT